These 21 T cell receptor beta chains originate from one sample sequenced in a study of blood T cell repertoires in COVID-19. Assay used: immunoSEQ multiplex PCR; TCRdb lists only in-frame clones, some missing. Of 250,000 or so clones listed, 87% were seen once; the top ten hold 3% to 3.5%. The sequencing sample was made of peripheral blood. All receptors derive from a man aged 18-30 years with active or convalescent COVID-19.

V usage is TRBV2 and J usage is TRBJ2-1; the match to TRBD1 covers 9 bases. Germline CDR1 reads SNHLY; CDR2 reads FYNNEI. This CDR3 has 14 amino acids. J lost 7 bases, V lost 4 bases, and 5 bases had no gene match. CDR3 protein: CASSGTGTGNEQFF. The CDR3 region has the DNA TGTGCCAGCAGTGGCACCGGGACAGGGAATGAGCAGTTCTTC.

The rearrangement links TRBV28 to TRBJ1-4, with TRBD1 identical over 8 bases. The CDR3 contains 14 residues. Germline assignment: CDR1 MDHEN and CDR2 SYDVKM. V trimming: 7 bases; J trimming: 10 bases; junction bases outside the gene matches: 11. CDR3 residues: CASIPDREYRKLFF. DNA for the CDR3: TGTGCCAGCATTCCGGACAGGGAGTATAGAAAACTGTTTTTT. Drawing the rest from reference TRBV28 and TRBJ1-4, the complete variable domain is DVKVTQSSRYLVKRTGEKVFLECVQDMDHENMFWYRQDPGLGLRLIYFSYDVKMKEKGDIPEGYSVSREKKERFSLILESASTNQTSMYLCASIPDREYRKLFFGSGTQLSVL.

This clone appeared a single time. The J gene is TRBJ2-1, the V gene TRBV7-2, with 8 bases fitting TRBD2. The V segment lost 1 base and the J segment 7 bases; nucleotides outside the gene matches: 6. The CDR3 sequence is 15 residues long. The germline V gene has CDR1 SGHTA and CDR2 FQGNSA. CDR3 protein: CASSLGMAGGNEQFF. For the CDR3, the DNA is TGTGCCAGCAGCTTAGGGATGGCGGGAGGTAATGAGCAGTTCTTC.

The chain combines TRBV7-3 with TRBJ2-1, with a possible D match to TRBD1 (6 bases). This CDR3 is built from 16 residues. Trimming took off 8 bases at V and 5 bases at J, with 22 bases between the two ends. Germline V CDR1 and CDR2: SGHTA, FQGTGA. The CDR3 DNA is TGTGCCAGCCGGGACAAGGGGACGACGTCCCACAATGAGCAGTTCTTC. It is translated as CASRDKGTTSHNEQFF. Full variable domain (missing parts from reference TRBV7-3 and TRBJ2-1): GAGVSQTPSNKVTEKGKYVELRCDPISGHTALYWYRQSLGQGPEFLIYFQGTGAADDSGLPNDRFFAVRPEGSVSTLKIQRTERGDSAVYLCASRDKGTTSHNEQFFGPGTRLTVL.

The V call is TRBV13, the J call TRBJ1-3; 7 bases map to TRBD1. The CDR3 is 14 amino acids. With V trimmed by 3 bases and J by 1 base, 0 bases remained unmatched. From germline, CDR1 is PRHDT and CDR2 FYEKMQ (reference sequence). The CDR3: CASSLDRSGNTIYF. The CDR3 nucleotides read TGTGCCAGCAGCTTGGACAGGTCTGGAAACACCATATATTTT.

This clone was seen more than once but under ten times. The chain recombines TRBV18 with TRBJ2-2, with no clear D. The CDR3 sequence is 15 residues long. The ends were cut back, 8 bases at V and 0 bases at J, with 13 bases in the middle. Germline-derived CDR1 and CDR2 are KGHSH and LQKENI. The CDR3 reads CASIRGLPNTGELFF. CDR3 DNA: TGTGCCAGCATCCGAGGCCTTCCGAACACCGGGGAGCTGTTTTTT. Variable domain in full (rest from reference TRBV18 and TRBJ2-2): NAGVMQNPRHLVRRRGQEARLRCSPMKGHSHVYWYRQLPEEGLKFMVYLQKENIIDESGMPKERFSAEFPKEGPSILRIQQVVRGDSAAYFCASIRGLPNTGELFFGEGSRLTVL.

This sequence joins TRBV7-7 and TRBJ2-2; 12 bases are shared with TRBD2. Germline CDR1 is SSHAT and CDR2 is FNYEAQ (reference sequence). V trimming: 5 bases; J trimming: 7 bases; junction bases outside the gene matches: 14. CDR3 size: 18 residues. The CDR3 here is CASSKSSGLAGLGGELFF. The DNA of the CDR3 is TGTGCCAGCAGCAAAAGCAGTGGACTAGCGGGGTTGGGCGGGGAGCTGTTTTTT.

This sequence joins TRBV6-6 and TRBJ2-7; D is possibly TRBD2 (5 bases). Per the germline V gene, CDR1 is MNHNY and CDR2 is SVGAGI (reference sequence). This CDR3 has 14 residues. V dropped 2 bases and J dropped 4 bases, with 12 bases sitting between them. CDR3 in amino acids: CASSYLLARYEQYF. In nucleotides, the CDR3 is TGTGCCAGCAGTTACCTGTTAGCGAGATACGAGCAGTACTTC.

A single count supports this clone. The chain couples TRBV4-2 to TRBJ2-1, with 10 bases matching TRBD1. The CDR3 has 14 amino acids. Germline V gene lookup returns CDR1 LGHNA and CDR2 YNFKEQ. With 1 base clipped from V and 8 bases from J, the junction kept 2 bases outside the gene matches. The CDR3 nucleotides are TGTGCCAGCAGCCAAGGGGACAGGGGCGATGAGCAGTTCTTC. This encodes CASSQGDRGDEQFF.

The rearrangement joins TRBV18 to TRBJ1-5; no clear D gene. The CDR3 covers 13 residues. The V and J ends lost 1 base and 9 bases respectively, with 10 bases between them. The germline gives CDR1 KGHSH, CDR2 LQKENI. DNA of the CDR3: TGTGCCAGCTCACCACAACAGCCAGGGCCCCAGCATTTT. Translation: CASSPQQPGPQHF.

This chain joins TRBV7-2 and TRBJ2-5; a weak D match, TRBD2 (5 bases). CDR1 is SGHTA and CDR2 is FQGNSA in the germline V gene. The CDR3 spans 15 residues. Trimming removed 1 base at V and 4 bases at J, with 13 bases between. CDR3 sequence reads: CASSLGGSVVETQYF. The CDR3 DNA is TGTGCCAGCAGCTTAGGGGGTAGCGTGGTAGAGACCCAGTACTTC.

The chain couples TRBV29-1 to TRBJ1-1; 7 nucleotides align to TRBD1. V shed 6 bases, J shed 4 bases, and the junction held 11 bases outside the gene matches. Germline CDR1 and CDR2: SQVTM and ANQGSEA. The CDR3 is made up of 14 amino acids. The CDR3 protein is CSVRRQGRVTEAFF. CDR3 sequence (DNA): TGCAGCGTCCGTCGACAGGGAAGGGTCACTGAAGCTTTCTTT.

A word on this clone: A read error may produce the germline difference seen at one junction end. V usage is TRBV9 and J usage is TRBJ1-2; the D gene is possibly TRBD1 (6 bases). This CDR3 region has 14 residues. The germline V gene encodes CDR1 SGDLS and CDR2 YYNGEE. This chain's CDR3 is CASNVIGQNYGYTF. CDR3 coding DNA: TGTGCCAGCAACGTAATCGGACAGAACTATGGCTACACCTTC.

This rearrangement joins TRBV27 to TRBJ1-1, with a possible D match to TRBD1 (5 bases). Germline V CDR1 and CDR2: MNHEY, SMNVEV (reference sequence). The CDR3 contains 13 residues. Trimming removed 3 bases from V and 5 bases from J, with 10 bases in between. DNA for the CDR3: TGTGCCAGCAGTTTTTACCGGGGGACTGAAGCTTTCTTT. Protein sequence: CASSFYRGTEAFF.

V usage is TRBV20-1 and J usage is TRBJ1-1, with 9 nucleotides matching TRBD1. Trimming at V came to 3 bases and at J to 3 bases, leaving 14 bases not matched to a gene. The germline gives CDR1 DFQATT, CDR2 SNEGSKA (reference sequence). CDR3 length equals 17 residues. The chain's CDR3 is CSASNTPWTGEDTEAFF. In DNA form, the CDR3 reads TGCAGTGCTAGTAATACCCCATGGACAGGGGAGGACACTGAAGCTTTCTTT.

This chain joins TRBV5-1 and TRBJ2-1; 10 bases fit TRBD2. The V gene's germline CDR1 is SGHRS and CDR2 YFSETQ. Unmatched junction bases numbered 9, after V lost 0 bases and J lost 0 bases. The CDR3 consists of 19 residues. The CDR3 region is CASSLEQLAGRSSYNEQFF. DNA of the CDR3: TGCGCCAGCAGCTTGGAACAACTAGCGGGGAGGAGCTCCTACAATGAGCAGTTCTTC.

V gene TRBV4-3 combines with J gene TRBJ1-6, with D unclear. V was pared by 3 bases and J by 7 bases, with 16 bases between. Germline assignment: CDR1 LGHNA and CDR2 YSLEER. This CDR3 region has 16 residues. As DNA, the CDR3 is TGCGCCAGCAGCCAGGTCCCGCGAGGGATGAATTCACCCCTCCACTTT. This translates into CASSQVPRGMNSPLHF.

Details on this clone: Distinct nucleotide sequences in the sample also encode this CDR3. J is TRBJ2-7 and V is TRBV12-3 or TRBV12-4, with a weak D call TRBD2 (6 bases). Trimming cost V 3 bases and J 6 bases, with 6 bases left between them. CDR3 size: 11 residues. In DNA form, the CDR3 reads TGTGCCAGCAGTTTCGGGGGCGAGCAGTACTTC. It codes for CASSFGGEQYF.

The genes are TRBV7-8 and TRBJ1-3, with D tentatively TRBD1 (5 bases). From germline, CDR1 is SGHVS and CDR2 FQNEAQ. V was trimmed by 4 bases and J by 2 bases, leaving 9 bases between them. CDR3 length: 14 amino acids. CDR3 DNA sequence: TGTGCCAGCAGCTCCAGGGAAACTGGAAACACCATATATTTT. Translated, it gives CASSSRETGNTIYF.

The genes are TRBV19 and TRBJ1-4; D ambiguous. CDR3 size: 17 residues. The V end was cut by 7 bases, the J end by 7 bases, with 25 bases between. Looked up from germline, CDR1 is LNHDA and CDR2 is SQIVND (reference sequence). CDR3: CASTRVMPGPRGEKLFF. CDR3 coding DNA: TGTGCCAGTACCCGGGTGATGCCGGGTCCCAGAGGTGAAAAACTGTTTTTT.

The chain couples TRBV28 to TRBJ1-3; the D gene is possibly TRBD1 (5 bases). The CDR3 totals 16 residues. Germline CDR1 and CDR2: MDHEN and SYDVKM. V lost 5 bases and J lost 4, with 18 bases in between. In DNA, the CDR3 is TGTGCCAGCAGTGGGGGGAGAGGGCCCGGCGGAAACACCATATATTTT. It encodes CASSGGRGPGGNTIYF. The complete variable domain, with remaining parts taken from reference TRBV28 and TRBJ1-3, reads DVKVTQSSRYLVKRTGEKVFLECVQDMDHENMFWYRQDPGLGLRLIYFSYDVKMKEKGDIPEGYSVSREKKERFSLILESASTNQTSMYLCASSGGRGPGGNTIYFGEGSWLTVV.